The 23 T cell receptor beta chains listed next were all sequenced from one sample in a study of beta chain features in type 1 diabetes. Whole-study findings and limits: A moderate, significant TCRB CDR3 shortening appeared in type 1 diabetes across four CD4+ subsets.

These TCRs are of unknown antigen specificity. TCRB transcripts that were expressed got sequenced, as all of the isolated RNA had been reverse transcribed. Clones were sequenced by immunoSEQ multiplex PCR, and TCRdb holds only the in-frame ones, with some missing. The data show roughly 730,000 clones, roughly 13% seen once. Sequencing was carried out using naive CD4+ T cells from blood. Receptors originate from a man between 18 and 29 years old with type 1 diabetes.

This clone was detected a few times. The chain is built from TRBV6-1 and TRBJ2-1, with 11 bases aligning to TRBD2. In germline, CDR1 is MNHNS, CDR2 SASEGT. J gave up 4 bases and V 8 bases, and 7 bases lay outside the gene matches. The CDR3 is made up of 15 amino acids. CDR3 sequence reads: CASRRSGGGYNEQFF. In DNA, the CDR3 is TGTGCCAGCCGCCGTAGCGGGGGGGGATACAATGAGCAGTTCTTC.

This clone was recorded a few times. The chain combines TRBV7-9 with TRBJ1-1, with 8 bases identical to TRBD1. The length of the CDR3 is 13 residues. Germline V gene lookup returns CDR1 SEHNR and CDR2 FQNEAQ (reference sequence). V dropped 5 bases and J dropped 4; count of bases not matched to a gene: 3. The CDR3 DNA reads as TGTGCCAGCAGCCGACAGGGGCGCACTGAAGCTTTCTTT. Translation gives CASSRQGRTEAFF.

This clone was seen a handful of times. This sequence joins TRBV27 and TRBJ1-2; D may be TRBD1 (6 bases). Germline values: CDR1 MNHEY, CDR2 SMNVEV (reference sequence). The V and J ends lost 8 bases and 0 bases respectively, with 22 bases between them. The CDR3 has 17 amino acids. The CDR3 loop is CASGSGDTQLANYGYTF. In DNA, the CDR3 is TGTGCCAGCGGAAGCGGGGACACACAACTAGCTAACTATGGCTACACCTTC.

This clone was seen ten or more times. This chain connects TRBV2 to TRBJ2-1; 9 positions match TRBD2. There are 13 residues in the CDR3. Germline CDR1 SNHLY, CDR2 FYNNEI. The ends lost 9 bases at V and 7 bases at J; junction bases unmatched: 7. The CDR3 is CASSGGARNEQFF. In nucleotides, the CDR3 is TGTGCCAGTAGCGGGGGAGCGCGGAATGAGCAGTTCTTC.

The genes are TRBV19 and TRBJ2-3; the D is unclear. The CDR3 contains 12 residues. The V gene's germline CDR1 is LNHDA and CDR2 SQIVND (reference sequence). Trimming removed 5 bases from V and 0 bases from J, with 3 bases in between. The CDR3 spells CASSVSTDTQYF. DNA for the CDR3: TGTGCCAGTAGTGTTAGCACAGATACGCAGTATTTT.

J is TRBJ1-5 and V is TRBV6-6; no clear D. The V and J ends lost 4 bases and 7 bases respectively, with 8 bases between them. This CDR3 spans 12 amino acids. CDR1 and CDR2 from the germline V gene are MNHNY and SVGAGI (reference sequence). The chain's CDR3 is CASSSSGQPQHF. The CDR3 DNA sequence: TGTGCCAGCAGTTCCTCAGGACAGCCCCAGCATTTT.

The count of this clone is one. The chain has TRBV2 and TRBJ1-5; D call uncertain. Trimming took off 0 bases at V and 6 bases at J, with 15 bases between the two ends. Germline CDR1 reads SNHLY; CDR2 reads FYNNEI. The CDR3 is 16 residues long. CDR3 sequence: CASSEALLAGGQPQHF. The CDR3 bases are TGTGCCAGCAGTGAAGCGCTTCTGGCAGGAGGTCAGCCCCAGCATTTT.

The rearrangement joins TRBV29-1 to TRBJ1-1; D possibly corresponds to TRBD1 (5 bases). CDR1 and CDR2 (germline): SQVTM, ANQGSEA. This CDR3 comprises 14 residues. The V and J ends lost 7 bases and 1 base respectively, with 16 bases between them. CDR3 DNA: TGCAGCGCCAGATCGGGCGGGGGGAACACTGAAGCTTTCTTT. Amino acid sequence: CSARSGGGNTEAFF.

This clone has a single count. This chain connects TRBV2 to TRBJ1-6; D may be TRBD1 (6 bases). Germline V gene data show CDR1 as SNHLY and CDR2 as FYNNEI. Trimming stripped 8 bases from V and 8 bases from J, with 10 bases between. CDR3 length: 12 amino acids. Here the CDR3 reads CASGGGDSPLHF. Here the CDR3 DNA reads TGTGCCAGCGGAGGGGGGGATTCACCCCTCCACTTT.

V and J are TRBV29-1 and TRBJ1-2, with TRBD1 identical over 7 bases. The V segment lost 7 bases and the J segment 4 bases; nucleotides outside the gene matches: 6. CDR3 size: 12 residues. Germline V gene data show CDR1 as SQVTM and CDR2 as ANQGSEA. The CDR3 DNA reads TGCAGCGCCGGGGGGACAGCCTATGGCTACACCTTC. It codes for CSAGGTAYGYTF.

This clone was picked up a small number of times. The gene calls are TRBV5-1 and TRBJ1-1; D is ambiguous. The CDR3 extends over 14 amino acids. Germline CDR1 reads SGHRS; CDR2 reads YFSETQ. The germline V and J ends were trimmed by 5 bases and 1 base, with 12 bases remaining between them. CDR3 loop: CASSPPHGNTEAFF. In DNA form, the CDR3 reads TGCGCCAGCAGTCCCCCCCACGGGAACACTGAAGCTTTCTTT.

V gene TRBV9 combines with J gene TRBJ1-6; D is unresolved. Germline assignment: CDR1 SGDLS and CDR2 YYNGEE. Deletions cut 4 bases from V and 11 bases from J, with 22 bases between. The CDR3 consists of 16 residues. The CDR3 DNA follows: TGTGCCAGCAGCCCAACTCACCGACAAGACTCTGCACCCCTCCACTTT. Translation gives CASSPTHRQDSAPLHF.

The V call is TRBV10-3, the J call TRBJ2-1, with 9 nucleotides matching TRBD1. The V gene's germline CDR1 is ENHRY and CDR2 SYGVKD. Trimming cost V 4 bases and J 4 bases; bases outside gene matches: 5. CDR3 length equals 15 residues. CDR3 protein: CAISVEGTGYNEQFF. DNA of the CDR3: TGTGCCATCAGTGTGGAGGGGACAGGGTACAATGAGCAGTTCTTC.

This clone has only a few counts. The chain couples TRBV6-1 to TRBJ2-3, with D possibly matching TRBD2 (7 bases). This CDR3 is 16 amino acids long. Trimming took off 2 bases at V and 2 bases at J, with 14 bases between the two ends. Germline CDR1 MNHNS, CDR2 SASEGT. CDR3 sequence: CASSEPGGPSTDTQYF. CDR3 in DNA: TGTGCCAGCAGTGAACCGGGGGGCCCCTCCACAGATACGCAGTATTTT.

DNA for the CDR3: TGTGCCAGCAGCCCTCCGGGACAACGAACAGATACGCAGTATTTT. Its protein product is CASSPPGQRTDTQYF. The chain is built from TRBV2 and TRBJ2-3; weak D call: TRBD1 (6 bases). Trimming stripped 6 bases from V and 3 bases from J, with 16 bases between. Germline values: CDR1 SNHLY, CDR2 FYNNEI. This CDR3 has 15 residues.

There are a few counts of this clone. The chain is built from TRBV14 and TRBJ2-1, with D hard to call. Germline CDR1 is SGHDN and CDR2 is FVKESK. This CDR3 contains 14 residues. Trimming removed 3 bases from V and 5 bases from J, with 11 bases in between. CDR3 nucleotide sequence: TGTGCCAGCAGCCAGCGATTCAAGAACAATGAGCAGTTCTTC. This gives the protein CASSQRFKNNEQFF.

This chain joins TRBV15 and TRBJ2-2; no definite D call. Trimming left V 1 base short and J 1 base short, with 4 bases between. Germline V gene lookup returns CDR1 LNHNV and CDR2 YYDKDF (reference sequence). This CDR3 region has 14 residues. This CDR3 is CATSRGGNTGELFF. Here the CDR3 DNA reads TGTGCCACCAGCAGAGGGGGGAACACCGGGGAGCTGTTTTTT.

This chain links TRBV7-9 with TRBJ1-3; the D gene is possibly TRBD1 (6 bases). Germline V gene data show CDR1 as SEHNR and CDR2 as FQNEAQ (reference sequence). CDR3 size: 14 residues. Trimming took 4 bases from V and 4 from J, leaving 11 bases between them. The CDR3 here is CASSSGAGGNTIYF. CDR3 nucleotide sequence: TGTGCCAGCAGCTCGGGGGCCGGGGGAAACACCATATATTTT.

This clone occurred a few times. Within the sample, other DNA sequences also encode this same CDR3. This chain links TRBV5-1 with TRBJ1-1, with D uncertain. The germline V gene encodes CDR1 SGHRS and CDR2 YFSETQ. The V gene lost 0 bases and the J gene lost 1 base, with 4 bases spanning the gap. The CDR3 sequence is 13 residues long. The CDR3 loop reads CASSLASNTEAFF. The CDR3 DNA sequence: TGCGCCAGCAGCTTGGCGTCGAACACTGAAGCTTTCTTT.

The table lists this clone with a few counts. The chain has TRBV7-8 and TRBJ2-5, with D perhaps matching TRBD2 (5 bases). This CDR3 has 15 residues. Between the trimmed V and J ends, which lost 1 base and 1 base, there was a span of 10 bases. CDR1 is SGHVS and CDR2 is FQNEAQ in the germline V gene. In DNA form, the CDR3 reads TGTGCCAGCAGCTTAGAACGGGGTGTCCAAGAGACCCAGTACTTC. Translation: CASSLERGVQETQYF.

The chain joins TRBV7-9 to TRBJ1-2; possibly TRBD1 for D (6 bases). V was trimmed by 6 bases and J by 8 bases, leaving 19 bases between them. Germline CDR1 reads SEHNR; CDR2 reads FQNEAQ (reference sequence). This CDR3 region has 14 residues. The CDR3, as DNA: TGTGCCAGCAGTCCAAGGGGGGGAGCTGAAGGCTACACCTTC. This translates into CASSPRGGAEGYTF.

This clone turned up a few times. The V and J genes are TRBV7-3 and TRBJ2-5; 7 nucleotides agree with TRBD2. From germline, CDR1 is SGHTA and CDR2 FQGTGA. CDR3 length equals 14 residues. V lost 4 bases and J lost 5; bases outside the gene matches: 7. CDR3 amino acids: CASSSQTSWETQYF. For the CDR3, the DNA is TGTGCCAGCAGCTCACAGACTAGCTGGGAGACCCAGTACTTC. Together with reference TRBV7-3 and TRBJ2-5, the CDR3 gives the full variable domain: GAGVSQTPSNKVTEKGKYVELRCDPISGHTALYWYRQSLGQGPEFLIYFQGTGAADDSGLPNDRFFAVRPEGSVSTLKIQRTERGDSAVYLCASSSQTSWETQYFGPGTRLLVL.

A word on this clone: Other nucleotide sequences from this sample produce the same CDR3. V and J are TRBV18 and TRBJ2-3; D gene uncertain. The CDR3 is 11 residues long. The V end was cut by 3 bases, the J end by 6 bases, with 4 bases between. Germline values: CDR1 KGHSH, CDR2 LQKENI. The CDR3 nucleotides are TGTGCCAGCTCACCCGCCGATACGCAGTATTTT. Its translation: CASSPADTQYF.